This record looks at one T cell receptor (beta chain) sequence and its context. No antigen is known for it. The data were produced by immunoSEQ multiplex PCR, yet TCRdb's version contains in-frame clones alone and is incomplete. The sample shows 50,000 to 75,000 clones, roughly 81% of them seen only once. The germline V and J ends were trimmed by 3 bases and 1 base, with 10 bases remaining between them. Germline loops: CDR1 LNHDA, CDR2 SQIVND (reference sequence). The length of the CDR3 is 15 residues. The source of the sample is a study of vaccination effects on CD4 cells after COVID-19. Antigen-specific CD4+ T cell clonotypes were called by their expansion after viral peptide-pool culture in ViraFEST. Culture lasted 10 days before CD4+ T cell isolation.

The starting material was CD4+ T cells from PBMCs cultured with HCoV-229E spike peptides, obtained before COVID-19 vaccination. This chain joins TRBV19 and TRBJ1-5; D is unclear. This TCR derives from a human donor who received a COVID-19 vaccine. In DNA form, the CDR3 reads TGTGCCAGTAGTATGAGTCCCTCCAGCAATCAGCCCCAGCATTTT. It translates to CASSMSPSSNQPQHF. Full variable domain (outside the CDR3, taken from reference TRBV19 and TRBJ1-5): DGGITQSPKYLFRKEGQNVTLSCEQNLNHDAMYWYRQDPGQGLRLIYYSQIVNDFQKGDIAEGYSVSREKKESFPLTVTSAQKNPTAFYLCASSMSPSSNQPQHFGDGTRLSIL.